The 29 T cell receptor beta chains in this list originate from one sample, sequenced in a study of T cell responses to AZD1222 COVID-19 vaccine. This table comes from immunoSEQ multiplex PCR, and its TCRdb copy is limited to in-frame clones, with some not included. Among about 59,000 clones listed, around 80% were seen once. The starting material was peripheral blood, obtained on day 0 of AZD1222 vaccination. These TCRs come from an adult in good health.

About this clone itself: Compared with germline, one end of the junction differs, possibly owing to a read error. The rearrangement links TRBV18 to TRBJ2-3; TRBD2 agrees at 11 bases. Germline loops: CDR1 KGHSH, CDR2 LQKENI. The CDR3 extends over 17 amino acids. CDR3 protein: CASSPVAGGLSRDTQYF. In DNA form, the CDR3 reads TGTGCCAGCTCACCCGTAGCGGGAGGGCTAAGCAGAGATACGCAGTATTTT.

This chain joins TRBV5-4 and TRBJ2-1; possible D gene TRBD2, 5 bases. The CDR3 spans 15 residues. Trimming took off 1 base at V and 9 bases at J, with 17 bases between the two ends. CDR1 and CDR2 from the germline V gene are SGHNT and YYREEE (reference sequence). The CDR3 DNA reads as TGTGCCAGCAGCTTGTGGACGCTAGCAAAGAGTGAGCAGTTCTTC. This translates into CASSLWTLAKSEQFF.

This clone was recorded many times. V usage is TRBV4-1 and J usage is TRBJ2-7; TRBD2 is a possible D gene (6 bases). CDR1 is MGHRA and CDR2 is YSYEKL in the germline V gene. The CDR3 sequence is 15 residues long. The germline V and J ends were trimmed by 1 base and 5 bases, with 15 bases remaining between them. CDR3 sequence: CASSQAAGLANEQYF. CDR3 nucleotides: TGCGCCAGCAGCCAAGCCGCGGGCCTAGCGAACGAGCAGTACTTC.

This chain uses TRBV5-1 with TRBJ2-7; 7 nucleotides match TRBD1. Germline CDR1 SGHRS, CDR2 YFSETQ. There are 14 residues in the CDR3. V trimming: 4 bases; J trimming: 6 bases; junction bases outside the gene matches: 10. CDR3 residues: CASSPTGEGSEQYF. As DNA, the CDR3 is TGCGCCAGCAGCCCAACAGGGGAAGGGAGCGAGCAGTACTTC.

The rearrangement joins TRBV14 to TRBJ2-2; D is perhaps TRBD1 or TRBD2 (5 bases each). Germline CDR1 reads SGHDN; CDR2 reads FVKESK. The CDR3 loop spans 17 amino acids. V lost 3 bases and J 6 bases, leaving 20 bases between the germline ends. The CDR3 DNA reads as TGTGCCAGCAGCCATCGTCCCGGGACCCAAGACGCCGGGGAGCTGTTTTTT. As protein: CASSHRPGTQDAGELFF.

V is TRBV6-2 or TRBV6-3 and J is TRBJ1-5, with unresolved D. CDR3 length: 15 residues. Germline-derived CDR1 and CDR2 are MNHEY and SVGEGT. V was cut by 3 bases and J by 1 base, with 10 bases left in between. The CDR3 protein is CASSYHSGSNQPQHF. The CDR3, as DNA: TGTGCCAGCAGTTATCATAGCGGAAGCAATCAGCCCCAGCATTTT.

V usage is TRBV4-1 and J usage is TRBJ1-3; D not certain. There are 14 residues in the CDR3. V shed 2 bases and J shed 4 bases, with 9 bases lying between them. Germline V gene data show CDR1 as MGHRA and CDR2 as YSYEKL. The CDR3 DNA reads TGCGCCAGCAGCCAACCCACTGGGGGAAACACCATATATTTT. This encodes CASSQPTGGNTIYF.

The chain couples TRBV6-2 or TRBV6-3 to TRBJ1-2; the D gene is possibly TRBD1 (6 bases). In germline, CDR1 is MNHEY, CDR2 SVGEGT. The ends were cut back, 5 bases at V and 8 bases at J, with 15 bases in the middle. This CDR3 is built from 13 residues. The chain's CDR3 is CASSGTGSTGYTF. CDR3 sequence (DNA): TGTGCCAGCAGTGGCACAGGGTCAACGGGCTACACCTTC.

The J gene is TRBJ2-5, the V gene TRBV30; 7 bases line up with TRBD2. The trim removed 1 base at V and 1 base at J, leaving 6 bases unmatched. Germline V CDR1 and CDR2: GTSNPN, SVGIG (reference sequence). This CDR3 comprises 15 residues. This CDR3 reads CAWSDLRTSQETQYF. The CDR3 DNA reads as TGTGCCTGGAGTGACTTGAGGACTAGCCAAGAGACCCAGTACTTC.

The genes are TRBV15 and TRBJ2-5; D could derive from TRBD1 or TRBD2 (5 bases each). Germline CDR1 LNHNV, CDR2 YYDKDF (reference sequence). Trimming pared 0 bases from V and 4 bases from J, leaving 9 bases between. This CDR3 spans 14 amino acids. The CDR3 protein is CATSRDGAAETQYF. In DNA form, the CDR3 reads TGTGCCACCAGCAGAGACGGGGCCGCAGAGACCCAGTACTTC.

This chain connects TRBV6-5 to TRBJ1-2; 7 bases fit TRBD1. The CDR3 length is 14 residues. V shed 6 bases, J shed 8 bases, and the junction held 12 bases outside the gene matches. Germline CDR1 reads MNHEY; CDR2 reads SVGAGI. CDR3 bases: TGTGCCAGCAGCGCTACGACAGGGTGGGGAGGCTACACCTTC. This gives the protein CASSATTGWGGYTF.

The chain is built from TRBV18 and TRBJ2-1; a possible D gene is TRBD2 (5 bases). Germline assignment: CDR1 KGHSH and CDR2 LQKENI. CDR3 length: 14 amino acids. V was shortened by 1 base and J by 5 bases, with 9 bases between the two germline ends. CDR3 residues: CASSPLSAHNEQFF. CDR3 bases: TGTGCCAGCTCACCACTTAGCGCCCACAATGAGCAGTTCTTC.

The chain couples TRBV5-1 to TRBJ2-7; 9 bases line up with TRBD2. The ends lost 2 bases at V and 5 bases at J; junction bases unmatched: 8. Germline V gene sequence: CDR1 SGHRS, CDR2 YFSETQ. The CDR3 is 15 amino acids. The CDR3 spells CASSLSGRPDDEQYF. DNA for the CDR3: TGCGCCAGCAGCTTAAGCGGGAGGCCAGACGACGAGCAGTACTTC. The full variable domain, completed using reference TRBV5-1 and TRBJ2-7, is KAGVTQTPRYLIKTRGQQVTLSCSPISGHRSVSWYQQTPGQGLQFLFEYFSETQRNKGNFPGRFSGRQFSNSRSEMNVSTLELGDSALYLCASSLSGRPDDEQYFGPGTRLTVT.

This clone was observed a few times. CDR3 DNA: TGTGCTAGTGGTTTGGACTTCTCCGGTGGAACCTTC. As protein: CASGLDFSGGTF. This rearrangement joins TRBV12-5 to TRBJ1-2; D uncertain. V was clipped by 1 base and J by 14 bases, with 14 bases between them. The CDR3 has 12 amino acids. The germline V gene encodes CDR1 LGHNT and CDR2 FRNRAP.

The gene calls are TRBV28 and TRBJ2-3, with D unclear. With 2 bases removed from V and 0 bases from J, the gap between germline ends came to 6 bases. The germline V gene has CDR1 MDHEN and CDR2 SYDVKM. This CDR3 contains 14 residues. The CDR3 DNA reads as TGTGCCAGCAGTTTAAGACGGAGCACAGATACGCAGTATTTT. Translating it yields CASSLRRSTDTQYF.

The genes are TRBV5-1 and TRBJ2-2; no firm D call. Germline assignment: CDR1 SGHRS and CDR2 YFSETQ. The CDR3 is 15 residues long. V was trimmed by 0 bases and J by 0 bases, leaving 6 bases between them. The CDR3: CASSLAEANTGELFF. The CDR3 region has the DNA TGCGCCAGCAGCTTGGCCGAGGCGAACACCGGGGAGCTGTTTTTT.

This clone showed up just once. The J gene is TRBJ2-7, the V gene TRBV6-1; D may be TRBD1 or TRBD2 (5 bases each). The V gene's germline CDR1 is MNHNS and CDR2 SASEGT. The CDR3 sequence is 17 residues long. Trimming removed 3 bases at V and 4 bases at J, with 22 bases between. CDR3 sequence: CASSDPTGTPPLYEQYF. The CDR3 DNA follows: TGTGCCAGCAGTGACCCCACTGGGACGCCTCCCTTGTACGAGCAGTACTTC.

This clone showed up just a few times. The chain is built from TRBV9 and TRBJ1-1, with 8 bases lining up with TRBD1. CDR3 length: 13 amino acids. J gave up 5 bases and V 4 bases, and 4 bases lay outside the gene matches. CDR1 and CDR2 (germline): SGDLS, YYNGEE. The chain's CDR3 is CASSRQGLTEAFF. For the CDR3, the DNA is TGTGCCAGCAGCAGACAGGGGTTGACTGAAGCTTTCTTT.

The chain recombines TRBV14 with TRBJ2-1; TRBD1 or TRBD2 may be the D gene (6 bases each). The CDR3 sequence is 17 residues long. CDR1 is SGHDN, CDR2 FVKESK, per germline. V lost 4 bases and J 8 bases, leaving 24 bases between the germline ends. The CDR3 is CASSLRSTSRGGHEQFF. The CDR3 coding sequence is TGTGCCAGCAGCCTCCGTTCTACCTCGAGAGGGGGGCATGAGCAGTTCTTC.

The chain links TRBV6-5 to TRBJ1-4; TRBD1 might be the D (5 bases). The CDR3 consists of 15 residues. Germline CDR1 is MNHEY and CDR2 is SVGAGI. Deletions cut 6 bases from V and 8 bases from J, with 19 bases between. The CDR3: CASSPGAGFVEKLFF. DNA for the CDR3: TGTGCCAGCAGCCCCGGGGCCGGTTTTGTGGAAAAACTGTTTTTT.

V and J are TRBV2 and TRBJ1-5; 9 bases line up with TRBD1. The CDR3 sequence is 14 residues long. Germline trimming cut 6 bases from V and 5 bases from J; bases unmatched to any gene: 5. CDR1 is SNHLY, CDR2 FYNNEI, per germline. CDR3 sequence reads: CASSRQGGDQPQHF. CDR3 DNA: TGTGCCAGCAGCAGACAGGGGGGTGATCAGCCCCAGCATTTT.

This clone has just a few counts. This rearrangement joins TRBV19 to TRBJ1-2; the match to TRBD1 covers 9 bases. The length of the CDR3 is 14 residues. Unmatched junction bases numbered 5, after V lost 3 bases and J lost 6 bases. Looked up from germline, CDR1 is LNHDA and CDR2 is SQIVND (reference sequence). CDR3 DNA: TGTGCCAGTAGTATTGGGACAGGGTTTGATGGCTACACCTTC. Protein product: CASSIGTGFDGYTF.

The genes are TRBV28 and TRBJ2-2; TRBD1 matches 11 bases. Losses at the gene ends were 6 bases for V and 5 bases for J; bases not matched to a gene: 5. The CDR3 is 15 amino acids. The germline gives CDR1 MDHEN, CDR2 SYDVKM. CDR3 region: CASRSGQGATGELFF. The CDR3 DNA follows: TGTGCCAGCAGATCAGGACAGGGGGCAACCGGGGAGCTGTTTTTT.

The V and J genes are TRBV19 and TRBJ2-2; a possible D gene is TRBD1 (6 bases). V dropped 1 base and J dropped 7 bases, with 13 bases sitting between them. The CDR3 consists of 15 residues. CDR1 is LNHDA and CDR2 is SQIVND in the germline V gene (reference sequence). The DNA for the CDR3 is TGTGCCAGTAGTATAGTCCCGGACAGTGGCGGGGAGCTGTTTTTT. Its translation: CASSIVPDSGGELFF.

This clone was counted a few times. The V call is TRBV2, the J call TRBJ1-4; 9 bases map to TRBD1. CDR3 length: 15 amino acids. CDR1 is SNHLY, CDR2 FYNNEI, per germline. The V gene end was trimmed by 4 bases and the J gene end by 7 bases; junction bases not matched to a gene: 7. CDR3 DNA sequence: TGTGCCAGCAGTGCACAGGGGGCGAATGGTGAAAAACTGTTTTTT. This gives the protein CASSAQGANGEKLFF.

The chain carries TRBV3-1 (or the pseudogene TRBV3-2) and TRBJ1-2; D is possibly TRBD1 (5 bases). The V gene's germline CDR1 is LGHDT and CDR2 YNNKEL (reference sequence). The CDR3 sequence is 16 residues long. The V end lost 4 bases, the J end lost 1 base, and 16 bases lay between the germline ends. CDR3 bases: TGTGCCAGCAGCCCCAACGGGGCCTACATTAACTATGGCTACACCTTC. Protein: CASSPNGAYINYGYTF.

The V call is TRBV2, the J call TRBJ1-1, with TRBD1 identical over 7 bases. The junction had 3 bases not matched to a gene; V was cut back by 8 bases and J by 0 bases. The CDR3 is made up of 13 amino acids. Germline assignment: CDR1 SNHLY and CDR2 FYNNEI. The DNA for the CDR3 is TGTGCCAGCTGTCAGGGGGTGAACACTGAAGCTTTCTTT. Translated, it gives CASCQGVNTEAFF.

In this sample, this clone turned up a few times. The V and J genes are TRBV5-6 and TRBJ1-1; 7 positions agree with TRBD1. With 4 bases clipped from V and 2 bases from J, the junction kept 11 bases outside the gene matches. CDR3 length equals 16 residues. Germline loops: CDR1 SGHDT, CDR2 YYEEEE. The CDR3 reads CASSQGVLDLNTEAFF. CDR3 nucleotides: TGTGCCAGCAGCCAGGGGGTCTTAGACCTCAACACTGAAGCTTTCTTT.

The chain employs TRBV5-5 and TRBJ2-2, with D unresolved. Trimming took off 3 bases at V and 2 bases at J, with 14 bases between the two ends. The CDR3 runs 16 residues. Per the germline V gene, CDR1 is SGHKS and CDR2 is YYEKEE (reference sequence). The CDR3 loop reads CASSWGMTYNTGELFF. The CDR3 DNA reads as TGTGCCAGCAGCTGGGGAATGACTTACAACACCGGGGAGCTGTTTTTT. Full variable domain (remainder filled in from reference TRBV5-5 and TRBJ2-2): DAGVTQSPTHLIKTRGQQVTLRCSPISGHKSVSWYQQVLGQGPQFIFQYYEKEERGRGNFPDRFSARQFPNYSSELNVNALLLGDSALYLCASSWGMTYNTGELFFGEGSRLTVL.